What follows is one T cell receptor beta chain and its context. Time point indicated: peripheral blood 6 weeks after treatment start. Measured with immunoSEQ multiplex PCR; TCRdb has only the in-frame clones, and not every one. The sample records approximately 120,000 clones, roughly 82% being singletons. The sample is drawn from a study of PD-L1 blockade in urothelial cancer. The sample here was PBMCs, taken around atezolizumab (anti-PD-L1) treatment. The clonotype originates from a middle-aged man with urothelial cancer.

In nucleotides, the CDR3 is TGTGCCAGCAGACTACAGGGACAGAATCAGCCCCAGCATTTT. It yields the protein CASRLQGQNQPQHF. The rearrangement joins TRBV6-5 to TRBJ1-5, with 7 bases aligning to TRBD1. Germline V CDR1 and CDR2: MNHEY, SVGAGI. This CDR3 comprises 14 residues. V lost 6 bases and J lost 4; bases outside the gene matches: 6.